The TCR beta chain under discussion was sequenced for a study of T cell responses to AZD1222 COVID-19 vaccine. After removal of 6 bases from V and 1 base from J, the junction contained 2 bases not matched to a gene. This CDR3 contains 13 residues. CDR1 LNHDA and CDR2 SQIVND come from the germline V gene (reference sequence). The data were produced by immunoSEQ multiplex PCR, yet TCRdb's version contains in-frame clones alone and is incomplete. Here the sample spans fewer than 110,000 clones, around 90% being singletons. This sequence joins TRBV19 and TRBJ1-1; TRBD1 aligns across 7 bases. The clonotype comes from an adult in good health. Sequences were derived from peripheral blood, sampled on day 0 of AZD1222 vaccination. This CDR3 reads CASRGQSNTEAFF. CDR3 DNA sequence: TGTGCCAGTAGGGGACAGTCGAACACTGAAGCTTTCTTT.